The present TCR beta chain was sequenced within a study of blood T cell repertoires in COVID-19. Study details: Specimens from acute and convalescent COVID-19 originated in the United States, Italy and Spain.

Assay: immunoSEQ multiplex PCR; the TCRdb copy retains only in-frame clones and omits some. The sample includes 310,000 or so clones, approximately 88% of them seen just once. The CDR3 has 14 residues. Germline CDR1 reads SGHAT; CDR2 reads FQNNGV. V was cut by 1 base and J by 4 bases, with 9 bases left in between. V gene TRBV11-2 combines with J gene TRBJ2-3; TRBD2 is a possible D gene (5 bases). Sequenced material: PBMCs or T cells enriched from blood (not recorded which). The TCR was taken from a woman aged 18 to 35 who had recovered from COVID-19. The DNA for the CDR3 is TGTGCCAGCAGCTTAGCTACCGGGGCAGATACGCAGTATTTT. It encodes CASSLATGADTQYF.